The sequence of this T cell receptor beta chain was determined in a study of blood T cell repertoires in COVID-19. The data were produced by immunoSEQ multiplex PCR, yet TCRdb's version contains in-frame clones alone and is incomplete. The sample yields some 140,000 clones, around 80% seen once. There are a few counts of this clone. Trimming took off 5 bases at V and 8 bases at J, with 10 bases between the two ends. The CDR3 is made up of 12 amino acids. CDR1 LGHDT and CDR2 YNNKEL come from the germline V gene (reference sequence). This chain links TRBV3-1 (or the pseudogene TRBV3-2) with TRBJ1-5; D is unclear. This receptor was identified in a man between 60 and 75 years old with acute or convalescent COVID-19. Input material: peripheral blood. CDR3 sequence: CASSFSGEPQHF. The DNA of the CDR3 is TGTGCCAGCAGCTTCTCCGGGGAGCCCCAGCATTTT.